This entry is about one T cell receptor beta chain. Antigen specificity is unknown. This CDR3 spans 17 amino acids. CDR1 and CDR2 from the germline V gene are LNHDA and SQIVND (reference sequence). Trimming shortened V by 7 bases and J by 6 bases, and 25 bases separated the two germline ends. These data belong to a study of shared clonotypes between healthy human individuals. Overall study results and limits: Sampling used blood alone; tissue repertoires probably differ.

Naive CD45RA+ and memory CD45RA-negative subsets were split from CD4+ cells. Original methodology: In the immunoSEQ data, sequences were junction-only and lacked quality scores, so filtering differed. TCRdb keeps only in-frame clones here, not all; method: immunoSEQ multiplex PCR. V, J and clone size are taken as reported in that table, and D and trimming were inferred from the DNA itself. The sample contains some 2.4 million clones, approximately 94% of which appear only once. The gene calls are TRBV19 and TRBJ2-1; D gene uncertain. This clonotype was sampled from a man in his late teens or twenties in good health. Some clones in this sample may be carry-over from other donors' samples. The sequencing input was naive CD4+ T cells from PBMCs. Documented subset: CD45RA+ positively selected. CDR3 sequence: CASTLRNPGFGVNEQFF. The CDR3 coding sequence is TGTGCCAGTACTCTCAGAAACCCCGGGTTTGGGGTCAATGAGCAGTTCTTC. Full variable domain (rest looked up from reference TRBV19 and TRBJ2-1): DGGITQSPKYLFRKEGQNVTLSCEQNLNHDAMYWYRQDPGQGLRLIYYSQIVNDFQKGDIAEGYSVSREKKESFPLTVTSAQKNPTAFYLCASTLRNPGFGVNEQFFGPGTRLTVL.